One and the same sample provided the 8 T cell receptor beta chains below, sequenced in a study of cytomegalovirus exposure and HLA in healthy donors. PCR involved 60 Vbeta and 13 Jbeta primers. The table came from immunoSEQ multiplex PCR; TCRdb's copy has only in-frame clones and leaves some out. The sample has around 99,000 clones; around 77% are singletons. What was sequenced was PBMCs. The receptors were sampled from a male donor in good health and CMV-seronegative.

This clone was picked up a small number of times. The genes are TRBV18 and TRBJ2-3; TRBD1 matches at 7 bases. Trimming cost V 5 bases and J 6 bases; bases outside gene matches: 11. The CDR3 sequence is 15 residues long. In germline, CDR1 is KGHSH, CDR2 LQKENI. This CDR3 is CASSSTITGADTQYF. The CDR3 DNA reads as TGTGCCAGCTCATCGACGATAACAGGGGCTGATACGCAGTATTTT.

The CDR3 DNA sequence: TGTGCCAGCAGTTTGGCAGGGGTTCGGACTGAAGCTTTCTTT. The encoded protein is CASSLAGVRTEAFF. The chain recombines TRBV28 with TRBJ1-1; possible D gene TRBD1, 6 bases. The CDR3 sequence is 14 residues long. V gave up 3 bases and J gave up 5 bases, with 13 bases separating them. The V gene's germline CDR1 is MDHEN and CDR2 SYDVKM.

The chain couples TRBV5-8 to TRBJ1-4; possible D gene TRBD1, 6 bases. The V end was cut by 1 base, the J end by 6 bases, with 13 bases between. From germline, CDR1 is SGHTS and CDR2 YDEGEE. The length of the CDR3 is 15 residues. CDR3 sequence (DNA): TGTGCCAGCAGCTTGTGGGGGACATCAGATGAAAAACTGTTTTTT. It codes for CASSLWGTSDEKLFF. Based on the CDR3 plus reference TRBV5-8 and TRBJ1-4, the full variable domain is EAGVTQSPTHLIKTRGQQATLRCSPISGHTSVYWYQQALGLGLQFLLWYDEGEERNRGNFPPRFSGRQFPNYSSELNVNALELEDSALYLCASSLWGTSDEKLFFGSGTQLSVL.

V gene TRBV5-4 combines with J gene TRBJ2-3; the D gene is possibly TRBD2 (6 bases). Per the germline V gene, CDR1 is SGHNT and CDR2 is YYREEE (reference sequence). This CDR3 has 13 amino acids. Trimming took off 10 bases at V and 2 bases at J, with 14 bases between the two ends. CDR3 amino acids: CASGPGATDTQYF. In DNA form, the CDR3 reads TGTGCCTCCGGGCCGGGAGCCACAGATACGCAGTATTTT.

The V call is TRBV5-8, the J call TRBJ1-3; D gene unclear. Looked up from germline, CDR1 is SGHTS and CDR2 is YDEGEE. V was trimmed by 2 bases and J by 4 bases, leaving 10 bases between them. There are 14 residues in the CDR3. CDR3 protein: CASSFGDPGNTIYF. The CDR3 nucleotides are TGTGCCAGCAGCTTCGGGGATCCCGGAAACACCATATATTTT.

The DNA of the CDR3 is TGTGCCAGCAGCGTAGTCGGGGGTATGACTGAAGCTTTCTTT. Its protein product is CASSVVGGMTEAFF. The chain employs TRBV9 and TRBJ1-1; D may be TRBD1 (5 bases). Per germline, CDR1 SGDLS and CDR2 YYNGEE. Trimming pared 0 bases from V and 5 bases from J, leaving 11 bases between. The CDR3 length is 14 residues.

The chain links TRBV15 to TRBJ2-1; a weak D match, TRBD2 (6 bases). Germline lookup yields CDR1 LNHNV and CDR2 YYDKDF (reference sequence). The ends were cut back, 0 bases at V and 0 bases at J, with 24 bases in the middle. There are 21 residues in the CDR3. DNA of the CDR3: TGTGCCACCAGCAGAGATGGGGCTAGCGACTCGTGGACGGGCTCCTACAATGAGCAGTTCTTC. Protein product: CATSRDGASDSWTGSYNEQFF.

V and J are TRBV6-5 and TRBJ1-5; 7 bases are shared with TRBD1. J lost 7 bases, V lost 10 bases, and 4 bases had no gene match. Germline CDR1 is MNHEY and CDR2 is SVGAGI. The CDR3 contains 11 residues. CDR3 nucleotide sequence: TGTGCCACTCAGGGGGGCCAGCCCCAGCATTTT. It is translated as CATQGGQPQHF.